The 30 T cell receptor beta chains reported below all come from one sample, sequenced in a study of T cell responses to AZD1222 COVID-19 vaccine (dated by TCRdb to the early 2020s). Taken with the paper, the label for time point translates to: about 28 days (+/-7) after the second vaccine dose. To prepare the library, the immunoSEQ multiplex PCR assay was applied. TCRdb's version of the immuneACCESS table is confined to in-frame rearrangements and falls short of the full clone set. An unresolved V gene accounts for under half of the shortfall where checked; the remainder is of unknown origin. This sample gives about 160,000 clones in total; roughly 88% of them show up just once. 4.3% of the sample lies in the top ten. This sample comprised peripheral blood, obtained 28 days after the second AZD1222 dose. These receptors came from an adult who received the AZD1222 COVID-19 vaccine.

This rearrangement joins TRBV7-2 to TRBJ2-5, with a possible D match to TRBD2 (6 bases). Trimming left V 1 base short and J 9 bases short, with 12 bases between. Looked up from germline, CDR1 is SGHTA and CDR2 is FQGNSA. The length of the CDR3 is 13 residues. CDR3 loop: CASSLEEGGSQYF. The CDR3 bases are TGTGCCAGCAGCTTAGAGGAGGGCGGGTCCCAGTACTTC.

The J gene is TRBJ2-5, the V gene TRBV29-1; D is unclear. CDR1 and CDR2 (germline): SQVTM, ANQGSEA. The length of the CDR3 is 12 residues. Trimming took 7 bases from V and 2 from J, leaving 11 bases between them. The DNA of the CDR3 is TGCAGCGAGAAGGACGAACAAGAGACCCAGTACTTC. This sequence encodes CSEKDEQETQYF.

Note on this clone: Other DNA sequences within the sample encode an identical CDR3. V and J are TRBV7-2 and TRBJ2-2, with a possible D match to TRBD1 (6 bases). V was pared by 5 bases and J by 5 bases, with 9 bases between. Germline V gene sequence: CDR1 SGHTA, CDR2 FQGNSA. The CDR3 has 13 residues. The CDR3 nucleotides read TGTGCCAGCAGCCCCAGGGGTACCGGGGAGCTGTTTTTT. This sequence encodes CASSPRGTGELFF. Full variable domain (outside the CDR3, taken from reference TRBV7-2 and TRBJ2-2): GAGVSQSPSNKVTEKGKDVELRCDPISGHTALYWYRQSLGQGLEFLIYFQGNSAPDKSGLPSDRFSAERTGGSVSTLTIQRTQQEDSAVYLCASSPRGTGELFFGEGSRLTVL.

V is TRBV5-1 and J is TRBJ1-1; 9 bases fit TRBD1. Per the germline V gene, CDR1 is SGHRS and CDR2 is YFSETQ. J gave up 0 bases and V 3 bases, and 9 bases lay outside the gene matches. The CDR3 is made up of 17 amino acids. The CDR3 protein is CASSWGQGYSMNTEAFF. CDR3 coding DNA: TGCGCCAGCAGCTGGGGACAGGGATACAGCATGAACACTGAAGCTTTCTTT.

The V call is TRBV5-4, the J call TRBJ1-1; D is unclear. From germline, CDR1 is SGHNT and CDR2 YYREEE (reference sequence). Trimming took 3 bases from V and 2 from J, leaving 5 bases between them. This CDR3 region has 12 residues. The CDR3 protein is CASSSTNTEAFF. The CDR3 DNA is TGTGCCAGCAGCTCTACTAACACTGAAGCTTTCTTT.

V is TRBV6-1 and J is TRBJ1-2; 9 bases map to TRBD1. With V trimmed by 2 bases and J by 4 bases, 8 bases remained unmatched. The CDR3 has 16 residues. The germline V gene has CDR1 MNHNS and CDR2 SASEGT. CDR3 loop: CASSEPGQGLGYGYTF. CDR3 in DNA: TGTGCCAGCAGTGAACCGGGACAGGGCCTGGGCTATGGCTACACCTTC.

The rearrangement uses TRBV2 and TRBJ1-2; no definite D call. The CDR3 consists of 15 residues. With 8 bases removed from V and 2 bases from J, the gap between germline ends came to 18 bases. CDR1 is SNHLY, CDR2 FYNNEI, per germline. CDR3 residues: CASRGIDFGNYGYTF. CDR3 bases: TGTGCCAGCCGGGGTATCGACTTCGGGAACTATGGCTACACCTTC. Drawing the rest from reference TRBV2 and TRBJ1-2, the complete variable domain is EPEVTQTPSHQVTQMGQEVILRCVPISNHLYFYWYRQILGQKVEFLVSFYNNEISEKSEIFDDQFSVERPDGSNFTLKIRSTKLEDSAMYFCASRGIDFGNYGYTFGSGTRLTVV.

The chain has TRBV2 and TRBJ1-1; 10 positions match TRBD1. Trimming at V came to 6 bases and at J to 3 bases, leaving 4 bases not matched to a gene. CDR1 is SNHLY, CDR2 FYNNEI, per germline. The CDR3 loop spans 14 amino acids. The CDR3 region is CASRGTGEDTEAFF. CDR3 nucleotides: TGTGCCAGCAGGGGGACAGGGGAGGACACTGAAGCTTTCTTT.

The chain has TRBV5-4 and TRBJ1-2; D is uncertain. Germline lookup yields CDR1 SGHNT and CDR2 YYREEE (reference sequence). V was shortened by 3 bases and J by 9 bases, with 21 bases between the two germline ends. The CDR3 runs 15 residues. The CDR3 region has the DNA TGTGCCAGCAGCTCCCCCGTAGTGGTCGGGATGAGCTACACCTTC. It encodes CASSSPVVVGMSYTF.

This clone was seen a single time. This sequence joins TRBV4-2 and TRBJ2-7; 8 positions agree with TRBD1. The CDR3 is 16 residues long. Germline V CDR1 and CDR2: LGHNA, YNFKEQ. With V trimmed by 0 bases and J by 2 bases, 6 bases remained unmatched. DNA for the CDR3: TGTGCCAGCAGCCAAGAACGGACAGGGAGAACCTACGAGCAGTACTTC. Translation gives CASSQERTGRTYEQYF.

The chain joins TRBV5-4 to TRBJ1-2; 7 positions agree with TRBD1. Germline V gene sequence: CDR1 SGHNT, CDR2 YYREEE (reference sequence). The CDR3 contains 13 residues. After removal of 3 bases from V and 8 bases from J, the junction contained 7 bases not matched to a gene. CDR3 in amino acids: CASSWTGRGGYTF. DNA of the CDR3: TGTGCCAGCAGCTGGACAGGCCGTGGGGGCTACACCTTC.

V and J are TRBV10-3 and TRBJ1-1; weak D call: TRBD1 (6 bases). The CDR3 length is 15 residues. Germline V lookup: CDR1 ENHRY, CDR2 SYGVKD. With 2 bases removed from V and 2 bases from J, the gap between germline ends came to 12 bases. The CDR3 bases are TGTGCCATCAGTGAGCCCTCGGACAGCAACACTGAAGCTTTCTTT. This gives the protein CAISEPSDSNTEAFF.

The V gene is TRBV5-4, the J gene TRBJ1-2; D remains ambiguous. The CDR3 is made up of 13 amino acids. Germline V gene lookup returns CDR1 SGHNT and CDR2 YYREEE (reference sequence). Trimming took off 4 bases at V and 4 bases at J, with 11 bases between the two ends. CDR3 sequence: CASSRGRVYGYTF. CDR3 sequence (DNA): TGTGCCAGCAGCCGAGGTAGGGTCTATGGCTACACCTTC.

The V and J genes are TRBV5-8 and TRBJ1-5; D is uncertain. Germline V lookup: CDR1 SGHTS, CDR2 YDEGEE. Trimming shortened V by 0 bases and J by 10 bases, and 14 bases separated the two germline ends. This CDR3 is 14 amino acids long. CDR3 residues: CASSLAPTGKPQHF. DNA for the CDR3: TGTGCCAGCAGCTTGGCGCCTACCGGGAAACCCCAGCATTTT.

CDR3 sequence (DNA): TGCGCCAGCAGTTCCACGGATTCGGTGGGAAACACCATATATTTT. Translation gives CASSSTDSVGNTIYF. The V gene is TRBV5-1, the J gene TRBJ1-3; no firm D call. Germline V lookup: CDR1 SGHRS, CDR2 YFSETQ. The CDR3 extends over 15 amino acids. V shed 5 bases and J shed 4 bases, with 16 bases lying between them.

V gene TRBV5-1 combines with J gene TRBJ1-6, with 9 positions matching TRBD1. The CDR3 length is 16 residues. J gave up 7 bases and V 4 bases, and 9 bases lay outside the gene matches. CDR1 and CDR2 (germline): SGHRS, YFSETQ. CDR3: CASSDKQGAFNSPLHF. The CDR3 nucleotides read TGCGCCAGCAGCGACAAACAGGGGGCTTTCAATTCACCCCTCCACTTT.

This chain connects TRBV6-5 to TRBJ1-2; TRBD1 agrees at 7 bases. Looked up from germline, CDR1 is MNHEY and CDR2 is SVGAGI. This CDR3 has 13 residues. J lost 6 bases, V lost 5 bases, and 6 bases had no gene match. The CDR3 spells CASSPTGRDGYTF. CDR3 coding DNA: TGTGCCAGCAGTCCGACAGGGCGAGATGGCTACACCTTC.

The sample holds a few counts of this clone. J is TRBJ1-6 and V is TRBV6-6; D ambiguous. CDR1 and CDR2 (germline): MNHNY, SVGAGI (reference sequence). Trimming shortened V by 5 bases and J by 11 bases, and 16 bases separated the two germline ends. This CDR3 contains 14 residues. The CDR3 loop reads CASSPPDSHPPLHF. CDR3 DNA: TGTGCCAGCAGTCCGCCCGATAGTCATCCACCCCTCCACTTT.

CDR3 protein: CATTRSLGGDSTEAFF. DNA for the CDR3: TGTGCCACCACACGTAGCCTCGGGGGTGACTCCACTGAAGCTTTCTTT. The J gene is TRBJ1-1, the V gene TRBV15, with a weak D call TRBD1 (5 bases). Germline CDR1 LNHNV, CDR2 YYDKDF (reference sequence). This CDR3 is 16 amino acids long. Trimming pared 7 bases from V and 4 bases from J, leaving 22 bases between.

The rearrangement uses TRBV6-5 and TRBJ1-2; 8 nucleotides match TRBD1. V lost 9 bases to trimming and J lost 6 bases; unmatched junction nucleotides: 3. Per germline, CDR1 MNHEY and CDR2 SVGAGI. This CDR3 has 11 residues. The CDR3 nucleotides are TGTGCCAGTGACAGGGGTAATGGCTACACCTTC. Residues: CASDRGNGYTF.

The chain has TRBV4-1 and TRBJ1-2; possibly TRBD1 for D (5 bases). The CDR3 is made up of 15 amino acids. V lost 0 bases and J 8 bases, leaving 16 bases between the germline ends. Germline V lookup: CDR1 MGHRA, CDR2 YSYEKL. The CDR3 loop reads CASSQDGWDSRGYTF. In DNA, the CDR3 is TGCGCCAGCAGCCAAGATGGGTGGGACTCCCGAGGCTACACCTTC.

In its sample, this clone was seen once. This chain connects TRBV7-2 to TRBJ2-5, with D perhaps matching TRBD2 (6 bases). Between the trimmed V and J ends, which lost 1 base and 1 base, there was a span of 13 bases. The CDR3 is made up of 16 amino acids. From germline, CDR1 is SGHTA and CDR2 FQGNSA. CDR3 bases: TGTGCCAGCAGCTTAGAGAGCGGACTATTCCAAGAGACCCAGTACTTC. Translating it yields CASSLESGLFQETQYF.

The gene calls are TRBV27 and TRBJ1-1; possible D gene TRBD1, 6 bases. V lost 5 bases, J lost 1 base, and 20 bases lay in between. Germline V gives CDR1 MNHEY, CDR2 SMNVEV (reference sequence). This CDR3 has 17 amino acids. This chain's CDR3 is CASSRWGREGGNTEAFF. In DNA form, the CDR3 reads TGTGCCAGCAGTCGGTGGGGAAGGGAAGGGGGGAACACTGAAGCTTTCTTT.

The chain has TRBV5-1 and TRBJ2-2, with 8 nucleotides matching TRBD1. This CDR3 has 16 residues. V trimming: 4 bases; J trimming: 0 bases; junction bases outside the gene matches: 5. CDR1 and CDR2 (germline): SGHRS, YFSETQ. The CDR3 spells CASSKPGQANTGELFF. For the CDR3, the DNA is TGCGCCAGCAGCAAACCGGGACAGGCGAACACCGGGGAGCTGTTTTTT. Based on the CDR3 plus reference TRBV5-1 and TRBJ2-2, the full variable domain is KAGVTQTPRYLIKTRGQQVTLSCSPISGHRSVSWYQQTPGQGLQFLFEYFSETQRNKGNFPGRFSGRQFSNSRSEMNVSTLELGDSALYLCASSKPGQANTGELFFGEGSRLTVL.

The V gene is TRBV3-1 (or the pseudogene TRBV3-2), the J gene TRBJ1-1; D unresolved. Trimming cost V 5 bases and J 6 bases, with 16 bases left between them. Looked up from germline, CDR1 is LGHDT and CDR2 is YNNKEL (reference sequence). CDR3 length: 14 amino acids. The CDR3 DNA is TGTGCCAGCAGCTCCCGCAGTGCCATGGCTGAAGCTTTCTTT. Translated, it gives CASSSRSAMAEAFF.

The CDR3 loop reads CASSQNRQSSYEQYF. In nucleotides, the CDR3 is TGTGCCAGCAGCCAGAACAGGCAGAGCTCCTACGAGCAGTACTTC. The chain uses TRBV4-2 and TRBJ2-7; a possible D gene is TRBD1 (5 bases). The CDR3 has 15 residues. Per germline, CDR1 LGHNA and CDR2 YNFKEQ. The V gene lost 3 bases and the J gene lost 0 bases, with 12 bases spanning the gap.

The chain is built from TRBV5-1 and TRBJ2-3, with 12 bases that match TRBD2. This CDR3 is 15 amino acids long. The V gene end was trimmed by 2 bases and the J gene end by 5 bases; junction bases not matched to a gene: 3. The germline gives CDR1 SGHRS, CDR2 YFSETQ. In nucleotides, the CDR3 is TGCGCCAGCAGCTTTCTAGCGGGGGGGCAAGATACGCAGTATTTT. This gives the protein CASSFLAGGQDTQYF.

The chain employs TRBV9 and TRBJ1-3, with D possibly matching TRBD1 (6 bases). Per germline, CDR1 SGDLS and CDR2 YYNGEE. V dropped 0 bases and J dropped 4 bases, with 8 bases sitting between them. This CDR3 has 14 residues. CDR3 loop: CASSVGGLGNTIYF. DNA of the CDR3: TGTGCCAGCAGCGTAGGGGGGCTCGGAAACACCATATATTTT.

The J gene is TRBJ1-2, the V gene TRBV6-1; D is unclear. The CDR3 extends over 14 amino acids. V was trimmed by 3 bases and J by 5 bases, leaving 13 bases between them. Germline CDR1 and CDR2: MNHNS and SASEGT. For the CDR3, the DNA is TGTGCCAGCAGTGAGTGGGAGCTCGGGTATGGCTACACCTTC. It codes for CASSEWELGYGYTF.

The rearrangement joins TRBV6-5 to TRBJ2-1, with 11 nucleotides matching TRBD2. The CDR3 has 14 amino acids. The V and J ends lost 7 bases and 7 bases, in that order; junction bases with no gene match: 6. The V gene's germline CDR1 is MNHEY and CDR2 SVGAGI. The CDR3 is CASNLAGGINEQFF. For the CDR3, the DNA is TGTGCCAGCAACCTAGCGGGGGGCATTAATGAGCAGTTCTTC.